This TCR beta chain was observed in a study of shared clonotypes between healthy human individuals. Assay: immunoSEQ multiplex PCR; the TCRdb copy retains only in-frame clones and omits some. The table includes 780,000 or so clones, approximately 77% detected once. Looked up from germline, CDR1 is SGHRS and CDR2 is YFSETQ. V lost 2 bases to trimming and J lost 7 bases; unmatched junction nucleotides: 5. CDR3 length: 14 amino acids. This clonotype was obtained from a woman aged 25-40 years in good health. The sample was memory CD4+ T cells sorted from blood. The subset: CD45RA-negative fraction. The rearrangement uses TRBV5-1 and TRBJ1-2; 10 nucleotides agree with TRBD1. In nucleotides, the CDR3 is TGCGCCAGCAGCTTTGGGACAGGGGAGTCTGGCTACACCTTC. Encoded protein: CASSFGTGESGYTF.